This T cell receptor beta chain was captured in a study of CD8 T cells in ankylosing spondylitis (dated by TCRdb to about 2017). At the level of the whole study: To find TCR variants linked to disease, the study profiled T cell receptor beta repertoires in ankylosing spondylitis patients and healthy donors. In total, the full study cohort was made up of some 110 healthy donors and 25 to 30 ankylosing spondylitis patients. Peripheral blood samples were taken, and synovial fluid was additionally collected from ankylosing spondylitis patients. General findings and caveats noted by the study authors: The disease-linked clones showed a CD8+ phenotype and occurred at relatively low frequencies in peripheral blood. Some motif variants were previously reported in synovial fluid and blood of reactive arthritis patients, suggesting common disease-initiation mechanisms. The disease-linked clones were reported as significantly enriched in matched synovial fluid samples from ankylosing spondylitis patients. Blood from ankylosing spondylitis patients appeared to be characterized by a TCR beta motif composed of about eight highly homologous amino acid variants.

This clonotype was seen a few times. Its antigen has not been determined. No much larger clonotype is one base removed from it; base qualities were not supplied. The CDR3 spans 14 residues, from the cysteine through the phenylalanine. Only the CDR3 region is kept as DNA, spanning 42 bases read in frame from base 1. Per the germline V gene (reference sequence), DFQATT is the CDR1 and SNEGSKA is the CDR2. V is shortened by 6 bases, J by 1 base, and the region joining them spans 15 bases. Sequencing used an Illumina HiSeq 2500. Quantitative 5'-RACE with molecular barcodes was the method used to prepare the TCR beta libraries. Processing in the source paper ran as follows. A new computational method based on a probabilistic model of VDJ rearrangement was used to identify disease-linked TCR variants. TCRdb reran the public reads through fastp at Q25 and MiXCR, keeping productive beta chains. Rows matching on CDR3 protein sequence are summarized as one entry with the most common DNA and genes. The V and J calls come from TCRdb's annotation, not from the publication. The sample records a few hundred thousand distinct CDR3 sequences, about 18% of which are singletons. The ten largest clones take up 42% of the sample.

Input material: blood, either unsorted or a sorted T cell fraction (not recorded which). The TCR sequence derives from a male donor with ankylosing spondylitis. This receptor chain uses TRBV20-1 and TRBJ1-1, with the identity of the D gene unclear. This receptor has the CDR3 CSAPSWTENTEAFF. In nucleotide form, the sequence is TGCAGTGCGCCTTCCTGGACGGAGAACACTGAAGCTTTCTTT.